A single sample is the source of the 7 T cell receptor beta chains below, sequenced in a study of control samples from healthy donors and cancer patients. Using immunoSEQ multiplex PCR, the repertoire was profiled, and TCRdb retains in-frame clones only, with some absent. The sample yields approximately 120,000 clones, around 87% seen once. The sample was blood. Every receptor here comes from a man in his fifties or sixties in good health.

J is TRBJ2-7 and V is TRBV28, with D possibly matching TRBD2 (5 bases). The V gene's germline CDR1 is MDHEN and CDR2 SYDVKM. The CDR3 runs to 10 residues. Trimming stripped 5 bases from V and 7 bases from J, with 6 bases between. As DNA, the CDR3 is TGTGCCAGCAGTAGAGGGGAGCAGTACTTC. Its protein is CASSRGEQYF.

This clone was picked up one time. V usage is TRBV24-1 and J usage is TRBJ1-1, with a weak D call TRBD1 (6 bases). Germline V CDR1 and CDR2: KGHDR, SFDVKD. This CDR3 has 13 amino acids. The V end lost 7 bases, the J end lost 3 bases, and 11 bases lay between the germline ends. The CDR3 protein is CATRDHRDTEAFF. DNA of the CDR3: TGTGCCACCAGAGACCACAGGGACACTGAAGCTTTCTTT.

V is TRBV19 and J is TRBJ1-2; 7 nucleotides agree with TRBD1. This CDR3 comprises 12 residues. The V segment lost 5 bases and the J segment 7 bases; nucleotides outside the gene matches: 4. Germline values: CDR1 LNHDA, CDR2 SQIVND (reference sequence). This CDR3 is CASSGWDSGYTF. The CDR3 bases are TGTGCCAGTAGTGGTTGGGACAGTGGCTACACCTTC.

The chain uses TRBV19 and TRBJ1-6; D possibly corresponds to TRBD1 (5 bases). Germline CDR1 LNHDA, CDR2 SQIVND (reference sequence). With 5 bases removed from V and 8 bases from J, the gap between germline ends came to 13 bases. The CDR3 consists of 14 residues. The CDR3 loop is CASSVEGSYSPLHF. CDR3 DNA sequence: TGTGCCAGTAGTGTCGAGGGGTCTTATTCACCCCTCCACTTT.

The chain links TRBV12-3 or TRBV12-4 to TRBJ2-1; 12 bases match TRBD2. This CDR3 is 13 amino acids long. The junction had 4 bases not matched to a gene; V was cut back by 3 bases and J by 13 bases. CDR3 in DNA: TGTGCCAGCAGTTTCGCTAGCGGGGGGGTTCAGTTCTTC. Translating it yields CASSFASGGVQFF.

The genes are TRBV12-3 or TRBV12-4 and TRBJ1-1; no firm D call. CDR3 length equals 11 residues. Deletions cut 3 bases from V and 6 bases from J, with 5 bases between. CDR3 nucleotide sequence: TGTGCCAGCAGTTTTAAGCCTGAAGCTTTCTTT. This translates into CASSFKPEAFF.

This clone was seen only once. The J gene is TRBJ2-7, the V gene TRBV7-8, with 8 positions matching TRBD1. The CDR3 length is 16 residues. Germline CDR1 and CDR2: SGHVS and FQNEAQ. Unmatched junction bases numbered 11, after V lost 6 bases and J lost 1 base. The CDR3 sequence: CASRNGQGLWSYEQYF. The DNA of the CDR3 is TGTGCCAGCAGAAACGGACAGGGCTTGTGGTCCTACGAGCAGTACTTC.